Sequencing of this T cell receptor beta chain was carried out in a study of blood T cell repertoires in COVID-19. In germline, CDR1 is MNHEY, CDR2 SVGAGI. V lost 6 bases and J 8 bases, leaving 17 bases between the germline ends. The CDR3 has 14 residues. The data were produced by immunoSEQ multiplex PCR, yet TCRdb's version contains in-frame clones alone and is incomplete. The data hold tens of thousands of clones, with around 87% observed a single time. The sample comprised peripheral blood. This clonotype was obtained from a man in his 60s with active COVID-19. The gene calls are TRBV6-5 and TRBJ2-4; possible D gene TRBD1, 8 bases. The CDR3 region is CASSLKQGGDIQYF. The CDR3 region has the DNA TGTGCCAGCAGCTTAAAACAGGGGGGGGACATTCAGTACTTC.